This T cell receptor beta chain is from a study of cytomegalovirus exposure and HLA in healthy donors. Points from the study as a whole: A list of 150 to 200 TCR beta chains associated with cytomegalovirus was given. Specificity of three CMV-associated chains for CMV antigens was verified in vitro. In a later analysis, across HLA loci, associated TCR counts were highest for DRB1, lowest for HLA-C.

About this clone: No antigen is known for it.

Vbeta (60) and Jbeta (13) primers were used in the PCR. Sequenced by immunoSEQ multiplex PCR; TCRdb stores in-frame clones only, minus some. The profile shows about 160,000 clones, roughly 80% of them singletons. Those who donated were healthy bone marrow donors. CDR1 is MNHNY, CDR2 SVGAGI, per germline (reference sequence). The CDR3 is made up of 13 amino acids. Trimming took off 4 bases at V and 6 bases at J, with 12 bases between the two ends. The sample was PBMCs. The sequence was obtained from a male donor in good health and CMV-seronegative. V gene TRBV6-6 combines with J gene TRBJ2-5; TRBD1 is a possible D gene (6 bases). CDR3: CASSLQGPQTQYF. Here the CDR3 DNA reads TGTGCCAGCAGTTTACAGGGTCCCCAGACCCAGTACTTC.